Following are 22 T cell receptor beta chains from one sample sequenced in a study of beta chain features in type 1 diabetes. The sequenced template was cDNA made from the entire isolated RNA. The table came from immunoSEQ multiplex PCR; TCRdb's copy has only in-frame clones and leaves some out. The sample has hundreds of thousands of clones, 15% seen once. Source material: naive CD4+ T cells from blood. The receptor source for this set is a man between 18 and 35 years old in good health.

The J gene is TRBJ2-2, the V gene TRBV7-7; 9 bases agree with TRBD1. The CDR3 is made up of 15 amino acids. V was pared by 3 bases and J by 3 bases, with 2 bases of the junction left unmatched. Germline CDR1 is SSHAT and CDR2 is FNYEAQ (reference sequence). The DNA for the CDR3 is TGTGCCAGCAGCTTTCGGACAGGGGACACCGGGGAGCTGTTTTTT. Protein: CASSFRTGDTGELFF.

This clone was detected only a few times. V is TRBV6-5 and J is TRBJ1-2; 7 positions agree with TRBD1. The CDR3 covers 14 residues. CDR1 is MNHEY, CDR2 SVGAGI, per germline. J gave up 4 bases and V 4 bases, and 6 bases lay outside the gene matches. CDR3 sequence reads: CASSSRDRVYGYTF. The CDR3 nucleotides are TGTGCCAGCAGTTCCCGAGACAGGGTCTATGGCTACACCTTC.

V usage is TRBV11-2 and J usage is TRBJ2-2, with D possibly being TRBD1 or TRBD2 (5 bases each). The CDR3 contains 16 residues. The germline V gene has CDR1 SGHAT and CDR2 FQNNGV. Trimming pared 1 base from V and 1 base from J, leaving 10 bases between. The CDR3 here is CASSLVKGRNTGELFF. In nucleotides, the CDR3 is TGTGCCAGCAGCTTAGTCAAGGGGAGGAACACCGGGGAGCTGTTTTTT. Looking up the rest from reference TRBV11-2 and TRBJ2-2 gives the full variable domain: EAGVAQSPRYKIIEKRQSVAFWCNPISGHATLYWYQQILGQGPKLLIQFQNNGVVDDSQLPKDRFSAERLKGVDSTLKIQPAKLEDSAVYLCASSLVKGRNTGELFFGEGSRLTVL.

Written as DNA, the CDR3 is TGTGCCAGCAGTCAGGCGGGTCCTTCCTACGAGCAGTACTTC. Translated: CASSQAGPSYEQYF. The rearrangement uses TRBV6-5 and TRBJ2-7; possibly TRBD2 for D (5 bases). The CDR3 is made up of 14 amino acids. The V end was cut by 5 bases, the J end by 1 base, with 12 bases between. Looked up from germline, CDR1 is MNHEY and CDR2 is SVGAGI.

The chain uses TRBV12-5 and TRBJ2-1; D is unclear. The CDR3 is 12 amino acids. Germline V gene data show CDR1 as LGHNT and CDR2 as FRNRAP. Trimming took 5 bases from V and 10 from J, leaving 12 bases between them. The CDR3 here is CASGTHRGEQFF. Written as DNA, the CDR3 is TGTGCTAGTGGTACACACAGAGGCGAGCAGTTCTTC.

This clone was counted between two and nine times. The chain employs TRBV6-5 and TRBJ1-2, with D hard to call. This CDR3 comprises 15 residues. Trimming cost V 0 bases and J 3 bases, with 11 bases left between them. Looked up from germline, CDR1 is MNHEY and CDR2 is SVGAGI. For the CDR3, the DNA is TGTGCCAGCAGTTACTCGAGTAGAAGGCACTATGGCTACACCTTC. It encodes CASSYSSRRHYGYTF.

The CDR3 DNA is TGTGCCAGCAGACGGGGGGCAAACTCCTACGAGCAGTACTTC. It is translated as CASRRGANSYEQYF. The V and J genes are TRBV2 and TRBJ2-7; TRBD2 is a possible D gene (7 bases). Looked up from germline, CDR1 is SNHLY and CDR2 is FYNNEI. The CDR3 contains 14 residues. V was trimmed by 6 bases and J by 0 bases, leaving 12 bases between them.

This clone was recorded a few times. The chain employs TRBV7-3 and TRBJ1-2; D remains ambiguous. Trimming pared 1 base from V and 0 bases from J, leaving 12 bases between. This CDR3 spans 16 amino acids. Germline lookup yields CDR1 SGHTA and CDR2 FQGTGA. The CDR3 region is CASSLNSAGANYGYTF. In DNA, the CDR3 is TGTGCCAGCAGCTTAAACAGTGCCGGGGCTAACTATGGCTACACCTTC.

As for this clone: Additional DNA sequences in this sample encode the identical CDR3. The V and J genes are TRBV7-2 and TRBJ2-7; 7 nucleotides align to TRBD1. V dropped 1 base and J dropped 2; count of bases not matched to a gene: 2. The CDR3 runs to 14 residues. In germline, CDR1 is SGHTA, CDR2 FQGNSA. CDR3 DNA: TGTGCCAGCAGCTTAGGGACAGGACCCTACGAGCAGTACTTC. It yields the protein CASSLGTGPYEQYF.

This chain links TRBV18 with TRBJ1-2, with 10 bases that match TRBD1. This CDR3 spans 14 amino acids. J gave up 6 bases and V 3 bases, and 4 bases lay outside the gene matches. Germline values: CDR1 KGHSH, CDR2 LQKENI. The CDR3 DNA follows: TGTGCCAGCTCACCGGAGGGACAGGGGAATGGCTACACCTTC. Residues: CASSPEGQGNGYTF.

This clone came up a few times. The chain is built from TRBV10-3 and TRBJ1-1; possible D gene TRBD1, 5 bases. CDR1 and CDR2 (germline): ENHRY, SYGVKD. The V and J ends lost 6 bases and 1 base respectively, with 12 bases between them. There are 14 residues in the CDR3. The CDR3 loop is CAISFSQENTEAFF. CDR3 sequence (DNA): TGTGCCATCAGCTTTTCACAGGAGAACACTGAAGCTTTCTTT.

This CDR3 reads CASSLRQGKRVAGNTIYF. The CDR3 coding sequence is TGTGCCAGCAGCCTCCGACAGGGGAAGAGAGTCGCTGGAAACACCATATATTTT. The gene calls are TRBV11-2 and TRBJ1-3, with 8 bases lining up with TRBD1. The length of the CDR3 is 18 residues. Germline trimming cut 5 bases from V and 2 bases from J; bases unmatched to any gene: 14. The V gene's germline CDR1 is SGHAT and CDR2 FQNNGV.

This chain connects TRBV7-2 to TRBJ2-7; 9 bases fit TRBD1. The CDR3 length is 14 residues. With V trimmed by 5 bases and J by 4 bases, 6 bases remained unmatched. Germline-derived CDR1 and CDR2 are SGHTA and FQGNSA. The chain's CDR3 is CASSQDRGRYEQYF. DNA for the CDR3: TGTGCCAGCAGCCAAGACAGGGGGAGATACGAGCAGTACTTC. Using reference TRBV7-2 and TRBJ2-7 for the parts outside the CDR3, the full variable domain is GAGVSQSPSNKVTEKGKDVELRCDPISGHTALYWYRQSLGQGLEFLIYFQGNSAPDKSGLPSDRFSAERTGGSVSTLTIQRTQQEDSAVYLCASSQDRGRYEQYFGPGTRLTVT.

The V call is TRBV7-8, the J call TRBJ2-3; D may be TRBD2 (6 bases). The CDR3 has 15 residues. The ends were cut back, 3 bases at V and 3 bases at J, with 13 bases in the middle. The germline CDR1 and CDR2 sequences are SGHVS and FQNEAQ. The chain's CDR3 is CASSLLARETDTQYF. The CDR3 nucleotides are TGTGCCAGCAGCTTGCTAGCACGGGAGACAGATACGCAGTATTTT.

This clone was seen a handful of times. This rearrangement joins TRBV9 to TRBJ2-5; D tentatively fits TRBD1 or TRBD2 (5 bases each). Trimming pared 0 bases from V and 2 bases from J, leaving 11 bases between. The CDR3 spans 15 residues. Germline V gene lookup returns CDR1 SGDLS and CDR2 YYNGEE. The CDR3 protein is CASSVERGAQETQYF. CDR3 nucleotides: TGTGCCAGCAGCGTAGAGCGAGGGGCACAAGAGACCCAGTACTTC. Full variable domain (remainder filled in from reference TRBV9 and TRBJ2-5): DSGVTQTPKHLITATGQRVTLRCSPRSGDLSVYWYQQSLDQGLQFLIQYYNGEERAKGNILERFSAQQFPDLHSELNLSSLELGDSALYFCASSVERGAQETQYFGPGTRLLVL.

This clone was detected only a few times. This sample also contains other DNA sequences that code for the same CDR3. V and J are TRBV28 and TRBJ2-7; D is unclear. V was pared by 1 base and J by 4 bases, with 5 bases between. Germline V CDR1 and CDR2: MDHEN, SYDVKM. CDR3 length equals 12 residues. CDR3 protein: CASSLSRYEQYF. CDR3 sequence (DNA): TGTGCCAGCAGTTTATCCCGATACGAGCAGTACTTC.

This clone came up a few times. This same CDR3 is encoded by further DNA sequences in the sample. This chain uses TRBV20-1 with TRBJ2-5, with D unresolved. This CDR3 contains 10 residues. The V gene lost 3 bases and the J gene lost 3 bases, with 2 bases spanning the gap. From germline, CDR1 is DFQATT and CDR2 SNEGSKA (reference sequence). The CDR3 reads CSASEETQYF. The CDR3 region has the DNA TGCAGTGCTAGTGAAGAGACCCAGTACTTC.

This clone was counted between two and nine times. The CDR3 bases are TGTGCCAGCAGCCCTTGGGCAGGGCCGAACACTGAAGCTTTCTTT. Translating gives CASSPWAGPNTEAFF. V gene TRBV14 combines with J gene TRBJ1-1; TRBD1 might be the D (5 bases). Germline assignment: CDR1 SGHDN and CDR2 FVKESK. Trimming removed 4 bases from V and 1 base from J, with 13 bases in between. CDR3 length: 15 residues. Supplemented by reference TRBV14 and TRBJ1-1, the full variable domain reads EAGVTQFPSHSVIEKGQTVTLRCDPISGHDNLYWYRRVMGKEIKFLLHFVKESKQDESGMPNNRFLAERTGGTYSTLKVQPAELEDSGVYFCASSPWAGPNTEAFFGQGTRLTVV.

The V call is TRBV13, the J call TRBJ2-3; 10 nucleotides match TRBD2. Trimming removed 4 bases from V and 2 bases from J; junction bases left unmatched: 9. Germline lookup yields CDR1 PRHDT and CDR2 FYEKMQ (reference sequence). The CDR3 covers 17 residues. The CDR3 nucleotides read TGTGCCAGCAGCTCCAAGTGGACTAGCGGAAACACAGATACGCAGTATTTT. Translation: CASSSKWTSGNTDTQYF.

This chain connects TRBV10-3 to TRBJ2-7, with TRBD1 matching over 10 bases. CDR3 size: 15 residues. CDR1 ENHRY and CDR2 SYGVKD come from the germline V gene. V shed 6 bases and J 4 bases; nucleotides not matched to a gene: 9. The CDR3: CAIRREGTGEYEQYF. The DNA for the CDR3 is TGTGCCATCAGGAGAGAAGGGACAGGGGAATACGAGCAGTACTTC.

This clone was observed a handful of times. This rearrangement joins TRBV5-6 to TRBJ2-3; 9 bases map to TRBD1. Germline-derived CDR1 and CDR2 are SGHDT and YYEEEE. With 2 bases clipped from V and 10 bases from J, the junction kept 17 bases outside the gene matches. This CDR3 has 17 amino acids. In DNA form, the CDR3 reads TGTGCCAGCAGCTTCGATGGGACAGGGCTCTCTGGAAGGTCGCAGTATTTT. Its translation: CASSFDGTGLSGRSQYF.

In its sample, this clone was seen a few times. Other DNA sequences in the sample encode the same CDR3. V gene TRBV9 combines with J gene TRBJ2-3; D uncertain. The CDR3 has 12 amino acids. Germline V lookup: CDR1 SGDLS, CDR2 YYNGEE. Deletions cut 0 bases from V and 5 bases from J, with 4 bases between. The CDR3 protein is CASSVGIDTQYF. The CDR3 DNA sequence: TGTGCCAGCAGCGTAGGTATAGATACGCAGTATTTT.